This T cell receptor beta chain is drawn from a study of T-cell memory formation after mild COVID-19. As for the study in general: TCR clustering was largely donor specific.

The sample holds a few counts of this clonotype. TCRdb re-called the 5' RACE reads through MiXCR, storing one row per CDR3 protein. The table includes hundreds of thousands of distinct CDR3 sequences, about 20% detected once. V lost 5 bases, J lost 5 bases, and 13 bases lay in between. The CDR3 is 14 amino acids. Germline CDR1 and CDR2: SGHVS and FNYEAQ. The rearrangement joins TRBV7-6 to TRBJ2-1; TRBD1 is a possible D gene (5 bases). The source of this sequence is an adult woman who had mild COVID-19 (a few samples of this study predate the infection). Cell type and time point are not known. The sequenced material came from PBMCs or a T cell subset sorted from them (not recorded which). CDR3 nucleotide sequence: TGTGCCAGCAGCCTCCTTGCCAGGGACAATGAGCAGTTCTTC. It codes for CASSLLARDNEQFF.